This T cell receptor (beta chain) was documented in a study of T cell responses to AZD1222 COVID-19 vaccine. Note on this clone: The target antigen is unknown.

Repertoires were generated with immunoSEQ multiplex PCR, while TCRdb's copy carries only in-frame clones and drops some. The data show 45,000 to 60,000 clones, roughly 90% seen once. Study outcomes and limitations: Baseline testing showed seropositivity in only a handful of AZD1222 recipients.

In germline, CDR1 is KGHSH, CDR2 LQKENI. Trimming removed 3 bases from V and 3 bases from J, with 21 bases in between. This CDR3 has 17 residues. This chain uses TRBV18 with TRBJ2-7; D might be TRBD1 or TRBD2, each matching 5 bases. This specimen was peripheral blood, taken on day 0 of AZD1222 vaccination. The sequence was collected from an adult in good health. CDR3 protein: CASSPPVRDPSSYEQYF. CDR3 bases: TGTGCCAGCTCACCCCCCGTCCGGGACCCTTCTAGCTACGAGCAGTACTTC.